The source of this T cell receptor beta chain is a study of OX40 agonist ivuxolimab in advanced cancers. Study in general: Among those enrolled, mean age was approximately 62 years (range 23 to 79) and approximately 80% were male. Three patients, one with hepatocellular carcinoma and two with cutaneous melanoma, responded partially.

Notes on this clone: What it binds is unknown.

The method was immunoSEQ multiplex PCR; TCRdb's version includes in-frame clones alone and lacks a portion of them. The table includes about 24,000 clones, 80% to 85% detected once. The CDR3 runs 15 residues. V shed 4 bases, J shed 6 bases, and the junction held 11 bases outside the gene matches. From germline, CDR1 is SGHRS and CDR2 YFSETQ. Findings of the study overall: People who partly responded at 0.1-3.0 mg/kg had some of the least clonal expansion seen. Clonal expansion was seen in CD4+ and CD8+ blood T cells by week 6 at 0.1 to 3.0 mg/kg.

This chain connects TRBV5-1 to TRBJ2-7; 9 bases align to TRBD1. The TCR originated in an adult with an advanced solid tumor such as melanoma, head and neck, liver or kidney cancer. The input for sequencing was CD4+ or CD8+ T cells sorted from blood, taken in a trial of the OX40 agonist ivuxolimab. This chain's CDR3 is CASSPSGQGGGEQYF. The CDR3 region has the DNA TGCGCCAGCAGCCCCTCGGGACAGGGTGGGGGCGAGCAGTACTTC.